A selection of T cell receptor beta chains follows, all from one sample in a study of blood T cell repertoires in COVID-19. The protocol was immunoSEQ multiplex PCR, while the TCRdb copy is restricted to in-frame clones and leaves out a portion. The table has under 350,000 clones, 80% to 95% seen once. Sample: peripheral blood. These TCRs come from a woman aged 25 to 45 with COVID-19, enrolled during active disease. The CDR3 runs from the conserved cysteine through the conserved F or W. The D gene is left open where the match is weak. Size is stated for part of the rows, as once, few or many counts, or as a class when the clone is expanded.

TGTGCCAGCAGTCCAAGCTACAGGACAGTTTATAGCAATCAGCCCCAGCATTTT	CASSPSYRTVYSNQPQHF	-	-	TRBV6-2/TRBV6-3	TRBJ1-5
TGTGCCAGCAGTACAGGGGCGGGGGGCTCCTATAATTCACCCCTCCACTTT	CASSTGAGGSYNSPLHF	TRBD1	-	TRBV27	TRBJ1-6
TGTGCCTGGAGTACACAGGGCGGGGGCTACACCTTC	CAWSTQGGGYTF	-	-	TRBV30	TRBJ1-2
TGCGCCAGCAGCCAAGAACCCCGAACCCGGGAGCAGTACTTC	CASSQEPRTREQYF	-	-	TRBV4-1	TRBJ2-7
TGTGCCAGCAGCCCAGTAGCGGGAACTATCTCCGGGGAGCTGTTTTTT	CASSPVAGTISGELFF	TRBD2	-	TRBV14	TRBJ2-2
TGTGCCAGCAGCTTAACGGGCCCCGGGGAGCTGTTTTTT	CASSLTGPGELFF	-	-	TRBV7-3	TRBJ2-2
TGTGCCAGCAGCCAGGGGGCTTGGAGTGAAGCTTTCTTT	CASSQGAWSEAFF	TRBD1	-	TRBV13	TRBJ1-1
TGTGCCAGCAGGAGACAGGCAGAATCACCCCTCCACTTT	CASRRQAESPLHF	-	once	TRBV2	TRBJ1-6
TGTGCCAGCAGTTACTCGTTAGAGCAGTACTTC	CASSYSLEQYF	-	-	TRBV6-6	TRBJ2-7
TGTGCCACCAGCAGAGATGGGGGGGTAGCGGGAGGTGAGGAGACCCAGTACTTC	CATSRDGGVAGGEETQYF	TRBD2	-	TRBV15	TRBJ2-5
TGCAGTGCTAGTACAGGGGGTTCCGGGGAGCTGTTTTTT	CSASTGGSGELFF	TRBD1	-	TRBV20-1	TRBJ2-2
TGTGCCAGCAGTTACTCCCAGGGGGGTACGTTGACCCAGCATTTT	CASSYSQGGTLTQHF	TRBD1	-	TRBV6-6	TRBJ1-5
TGTGCCAGCAGCTTTGGGGTTACGGGAGGCTACACCTTC	CASSFGVTGGYTF	-	-	TRBV5-6	TRBJ1-2
TGTGCCAGCAGTGAAGGCCAGGTGACCTACGAGCAGTACTTC	CASSEGQVTYEQYF	-	-	TRBV2	TRBJ2-7
TGTGCCAGCAGAGACAGGGGCAATCAGCCCCAGCATTTT	CASRDRGNQPQHF	TRBD1	-	TRBV28	TRBJ1-5
TGCAGCGTTGCCCTAGCCGGGGGGTTCCAAGAGACCCAGTACTTC	CSVALAGGFQETQYF	TRBD2	once	TRBV29-1	TRBJ2-5
TGCGCCAGCAGCCTCGGGACTAGCGGGAGGGGGAATGAGCAGTTCTTC	CASSLGTSGRGNEQFF	TRBD2	-	TRBV4-1	TRBJ2-1
TGTGCCTGGAGTAGTTGGGGGACTAGCGGGAGGGGAGATACGCAGTATTTT	CAWSSWGTSGRGDTQYF	TRBD2	-	TRBV30	TRBJ2-3
TGTGCCAGCAGTCCCAGGGTTAACACTGAAGCTTTCTTT	CASSPRVNTEAFF	-	few	TRBV6-5	TRBJ1-1
TGTGCCAGCAGTTTAGGGGGGGGAACTCAGCCCCAGCATTTT	CASSLGGGTQPQHF	-	-	TRBV28	TRBJ1-5
TGCAGCGTTGCGACGGGGACAGGGGGTAATTCACCCCTCCACTTT	CSVATGTGGNSPLHF	TRBD1	-	TRBV29-1	TRBJ1-6
TGTGCCAGTTCGACTAGCGGGAACACCGGGGAGCTGTTTTTT	CASSTSGNTGELFF	TRBD2	few	TRBV19	TRBJ2-2
TGTGCCAGCAGTCCGCGGCCGAGGACAGACAATCAGCCCCAGCATTTT	CASSPRPRTDNQPQHF	-	once	TRBV28	TRBJ1-5
TGTGCCAGCAGCCCCACAGGGGGAGAGACCCAGTACTTC	CASSPTGGETQYF	TRBD1	-	TRBV7-9	TRBJ2-5
TGTGCCAGCAGCACCACCGGGACTACCTACGAGCAGTACTTC	CASSTTGTTYEQYF	TRBD2	-	TRBV6-2/TRBV6-3	TRBJ2-7
TGCGCCAGCAGCTTATCACAAGAGACCCAGTACTTC	CASSLSQETQYF	-	-	TRBV5-1	TRBJ2-5
TGTGCCAGCAGCTTACTTGCAGGGGACAAGTATGGCTACACCTTC	CASSLLAGDKYGYTF	-	-	TRBV5-6	TRBJ1-2
TGTGCCAGCAGCCCCCCCGGTCTCACCATATATTTT	CASSPPGLTIYF	-	-	TRBV2	TRBJ1-3
TGTGCCAGCAGCTTAGTGGGGGGGCCTGGAAACACCATATATTTT	CASSLVGGPGNTIYF	-	-	TRBV11-2	TRBJ1-3
TGTGCCAGCAGCCAGGACAGTTCCTACAATGAGCAGTTCTTC	CASSQDSSYNEQFF	-	-	TRBV3-1/TRBV3-2	TRBJ2-1
TGTGCCAGCAGCTTGGGGGACAGGGGGCAAGAAAAACTGTTTTTT	CASSLGDRGQEKLFF	TRBD1	few	TRBV7-9	TRBJ1-4
TGTGCCAGCAGCCGGTACGAGCAGTACTTC	CASSRYEQYF	-	-	TRBV28	TRBJ2-7
TGCAGTGCTAGCGTGGAGGAGACCCAGTACTTC	CSASVEETQYF	-	-	TRBV20-1	TRBJ2-5
TGTGCCAGCAGTTCACCAGGGGTCAGCTCCTATAATTCACCCCTCCACTTT	CASSSPGVSSYNSPLHF	-	-	TRBV27	TRBJ1-6
TGTGCCAGCAGTTTATCCTCAGGGGGCTCTGGAAACACCATATATTTT	CASSLSSGGSGNTIYF	TRBD1	-	TRBV28	TRBJ1-3
TGTGCCAGCAGCGTAGGCGGGCGTGGCGACAATGAGCAGTTCTTC	CASSVGGRGDNEQFF	-	-	TRBV9	TRBJ2-1
TGTGCCAGCAGCGTAGATCAGGGCGACTTTCGGAACGAGCAGTACTTC	CASSVDQGDFRNEQYF	-	-	TRBV9	TRBJ2-7
TGTGCCACCAGCAGAGACCGACAGGGCGAAGGACAAGGAGCTTTCTTT	CATSRDRQGEGQGAFF	TRBD1	once	TRBV15	TRBJ1-1
TGTGCCTGGAGTGGGGGCGCCGGGGAGCTGTTTTTT	CAWSGGAGELFF	-	-	TRBV30	TRBJ2-2
TGTGCCAGCTCACCCCAGGGGCAGGGCACCGGGGAGCTGTTTTTT	CASSPQGQGTGELFF	-	-	TRBV18	TRBJ2-2
TGTGCCAGCAGCTTAAGGGGGGGACAGGGAAACTATGGCTACACCTTC	CASSLRGGQGNYGYTF	TRBD1	-	TRBV13	TRBJ1-2
TGTGCCAGCAGCTTGGGGAGGTCACCCCTCCACTTT	CASSLGRSPLHF	-	few	TRBV5-4	TRBJ1-6
TGTGCCACCAGTGACCAGACAGGGGGGAATCAGCCCCAGCATTTT	CATSDQTGGNQPQHF	TRBD1	-	TRBV24-1	TRBJ1-5
TGTGCCAGCAGCAGGGGGCGTCCCATATATTTT	CASSRGRPIYF	TRBD1	-	TRBV12-3/TRBV12-4	TRBJ1-3